In this sample, the clone carrying this TCR beta chain turned up many times. This same CDR3 is encoded by further DNA sequences in the sample. Adult donors, all healthy and HIV-negative, had no recent acute infections or vaccinations. The unsorted PBMC replicate PCRs were performed with 300 ng DNA, around 30,000 T cell genomes. Methods used by the authors: Junction-only immunoSEQ data arrived without quality scores, meaning filtering differed. Assay: immunoSEQ multiplex PCR; the TCRdb copy retains only in-frame clones and omits some. V and J calls and clone size are those listed in that table; D and trimming were worked out from the DNA. Among 97,000 or so clones listed, around 43% were seen once. The data were taken from a study of shared clonotypes between healthy human individuals. Overall study: The composition of the donors was a couple of women and a few men aged 18 to 49.

CDR3 size: 10 residues. Germline lookup yields CDR1 DFQATT and CDR2 SNEGSKA (reference sequence). Trimming took off 5 bases at V and 5 bases at J, with 6 bases between the two ends. The TCR was taken from a middle-aged woman in good health. Some clones in this sample may be carry-over from other donors' samples. The rearrangement links TRBV20-1 to TRBJ2-5; D remains ambiguous. Sequencing was carried out using PBMCs. In DNA form, the CDR3 reads TGCAGTGCTCTGGGGGAGACCCAGTACTTC. Protein: CSALGETQYF.